What follows are 10 T cell receptor beta chains derived from one specimen sequenced in a study of blood T cells in healthy people across ages (dated by TCRdb to the mid-2010s). Libraries came from 5' RACE. Data came from an Illumina HiSeq 2500. A second PCR of about 6 to 11 cycles was run with a J-beta primer mix and a sample-barcoded 5' primer. The public reads were reanalyzed by TCRdb: fastp trimming at Q25, MiXCR alignment, in-frame beta chains only. Each CDR3 protein gets just one entry, which takes the most common genes and DNA from the rows behind it. The sample table records roughly 1 million distinct CDR3 sequences; 20% to 25% of these occur just once. Together, the top ten hold less than 0.75% of the sample. These data were likewise used in another study, on T cells of mothers and their children.

The sequencing input was blood. The receptor set was obtained from a girl aged 2 to 10 in good health.

The chain combines TRBV10-2 with TRBJ2-5; tentatively, D is TRBD2 (6 bases). There are 15 residues in the CDR3. Germline V gene lookup returns CDR1 WSHSY and CDR2 SAAADI. V was trimmed by 6 bases and J by 1 base, leaving 15 bases between them. The CDR3 here is CASSKRRDFQETQYF. As DNA, the CDR3 is TGCGCCAGCAGCAAAAGAAGGGACTTCCAAGAGACCCAGTACTTC.

This clonotype was recorded a few times. The chain couples TRBV7-9 to TRBJ2-1; 10 bases map to TRBD1. The trim removed 3 bases at V and 7 bases at J, leaving 15 bases unmatched. The CDR3 consists of 18 residues. Germline values: CDR1 SEHNR, CDR2 FQNEAQ (reference sequence). CDR3 region: CASSFWGLGTGVVNEQFF. CDR3 in DNA: TGTGCCAGCAGCTTTTGGGGATTGGGGACAGGGGTTGTGAATGAGCAGTTCTTC.

This clonotype turned up a few times. This sequence joins TRBV27 and TRBJ2-5; no reliable D call. The J call may be faulty, since TRBJ2-7 better matches the DNA end. CDR3 length: 15 residues. The germline CDR1 and CDR2 sequences are MNHEY and SMNVEV (reference sequence). CDR3 protein: CASRSSRSTAYEQYF. CDR3 DNA sequence: TGTGCCAGCAGATCAAGTAGGTCCACCGCCTACGAGCAGTACTTC.

The V call is TRBV24-1, the J call TRBJ2-1; D tentatively reads TRBD1 or TRBD2 (5 bases each). V gave up 5 bases and J gave up 7 bases, with 14 bases separating them. This CDR3 comprises 14 residues. Germline CDR1 and CDR2: KGHDR and SFDVKD. The CDR3, as DNA: TGTGCCACCAGTGTACCGGGACGATGGAATGAGCAGTTCTTC. As protein: CATSVPGRWNEQFF.

This clonotype has more than one count but fewer than ten. Germline and junction disagree at one end, which may indicate a read error. The CDR3 region has the DNA TGCAGCGTCCGGACTCCACCGGTGGAGATCCAGTACTTC. Translation: CSVRTPPVEIQYF. The V and J genes are TRBV29-1 and TRBJ2-5; weak D call: TRBD2 (5 bases). This CDR3 has 13 amino acids. Germline V gene data show CDR1 as SQVTM and CDR2 as ANQGSEA.

As concerns this clonotype: As the CDR3 is not closed by the conserved phenylalanine or tryptophan, this likely results from a read error. V gene TRBV7-2 combines with J gene TRBJ2-5, with D possibly being TRBD2 (6 bases). The CDR3 totals 15 residues. The V gene lost 2 bases and the J gene lost 0 bases, with 10 bases spanning the gap. Germline assignment: CDR1 SGHTA and CDR2 FQGNSA. The DNA of the CDR3 is TGTGCCAGCAGCTTATGGGGGACTCACCAAGAGACCCAGTACCTC. Its translation: CASSLWGTHQETQYL.

The V gene is TRBV5-6, the J gene TRBJ2-5; 8 bases are a match to TRBD2. This CDR3 comprises 16 residues. The trim removed 0 bases at V and 5 bases at J, leaving 9 bases unmatched. The germline CDR1 and CDR2 sequences are SGHDT and YYEEEE. The CDR3 sequence: CASSLASREGEETQYF. Here the CDR3 DNA reads TGTGCCAGCAGCTTGGCATCCCGGGAGGGTGAGGAGACCCAGTACTTC. The variable domain in full, with the rest retrieved from reference TRBV5-6 and TRBJ2-5, is DAGVTQSPTHLIKTRGQQVTLRCSPKSGHDTVSWYQQALGQGPQFIFQYYEEEERQRGNFPDRFSGHQFPNYSSELNVNALLLGDSALYLCASSLASREGEETQYFGPGTRLLVL.

This chain links TRBV12-3 or TRBV12-4 with TRBJ2-1; D gene ambiguous. V lost 4 bases and J lost 8, with 9 bases in between. The CDR3 covers 12 residues. CDR3 protein: CASSYGSHEQFF. CDR3 nucleotides: TGTGCCAGCAGTTATGGCTCCCATGAGCAGTTCTTC.

This clonotype has more than one count but fewer than ten. The chain is built from TRBV6-2 or TRBV6-3 and TRBJ1-4, with TRBD1 as a possible D gene (5 bases). The germline V gene has CDR1 MNHEY and CDR2 SVGEGT. V was trimmed by 5 bases and J by 4 bases, leaving 20 bases between them. The CDR3 extends over 17 amino acids. The chain's CDR3 is CASSAYRDPRGNEKLFF. CDR3 bases: TGTGCCAGCAGTGCCTACCGGGACCCCCGCGGTAATGAAAAACTGTTTTTT.

V gene TRBV6-1 combines with J gene TRBJ1-4, with a possible D match to TRBD1 (5 bases). CDR1 is MNHNS, CDR2 SASEGT, per germline. Between the trimmed V and J ends, which lost 3 bases and 14 bases, there was a span of 16 bases. The CDR3 has 13 amino acids. The CDR3 bases are TGTGCCAGCAGTGACAGGGACCGAGGATCGCTGTTTTTT. The encoded protein is CASSDRDRGSLFF.